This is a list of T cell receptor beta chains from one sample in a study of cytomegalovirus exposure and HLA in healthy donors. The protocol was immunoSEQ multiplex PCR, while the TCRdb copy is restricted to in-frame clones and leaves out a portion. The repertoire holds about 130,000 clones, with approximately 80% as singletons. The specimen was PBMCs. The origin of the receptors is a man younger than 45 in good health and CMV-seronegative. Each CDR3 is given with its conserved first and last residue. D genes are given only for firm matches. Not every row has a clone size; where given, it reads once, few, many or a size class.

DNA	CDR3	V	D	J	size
TGCGCCAGCAGTCAACCTCACCGGGGGGAGGCCCTGTCTGGAAACACCATATATTTT	CASSQPHRGEALSGNTIYF	TRBV23-1	-	TRBJ1-3	-
TGTGCCAGCGATCCCGGGACAGGGATGAACACTGAAGCTTTCTTT	CASDPGTGMNTEAFF	TRBV5-8	TRBD1	TRBJ1-1	-
TGTGCCTGGAGGACATTAGCGGGAGGATCCTACAATGAGCAGTTCTTC	CAWRTLAGGSYNEQFF	TRBV30	TRBD2	TRBJ2-1	once
TGTGCCAGCAGCTTAGCCCCCGCCCCTCGGGACGAGCAGTACTTC	CASSLAPAPRDEQYF	TRBV11-3	-	TRBJ2-7	-
TGTGCCAGCAGTCCCCGACAGGAACATCAGCCCCAGCATTTT	CASSPRQEHQPQHF	TRBV28	-	TRBJ1-5	-
TGCGCCAGCAACCCGAGCGGCACAGATACGCAGTATTTT	CASNPSGTDTQYF	TRBV10-1	-	TRBJ2-3	-
TGTGCCAGCAGCCTGGGGGGGGTAGTCACTGAAGCTTTCTTT	CASSLGGVVTEAFF	TRBV28	-	TRBJ1-1	-
TGTGCCAGCAGCGGCCTTTCGGCGGGAGTAGGAGATACGCAGTATTTT	CASSGLSAGVGDTQYF	TRBV9	TRBD2	TRBJ2-3	-
TGTGCCAGCAAGGGACAGCCCCAAGAGACCCAGTACTTC	CASKGQPQETQYF	TRBV2	TRBD1	TRBJ2-5	-
TGTGCCAGCTCACCATTTCAGGATCTCTCTGGGGCCAACGTCCTGACTTTC	CASSPFQDLSGANVLTF	TRBV18	-	TRBJ2-6	once
TGTGCCAGTAGTACCGCAGGTGTGGATTCACCCCTCCACTTT	CASSTAGVDSPLHF	TRBV19	-	TRBJ1-6	-
TGTGCCAGCAGCTTACAGGAAAACTCACCCCTCCACTTT	CASSLQENSPLHF	TRBV7-9	-	TRBJ1-6	-
TGTGCCAGTAGTACTAATAGGGACATTGACGAAGCTTTCTTT	CASSTNRDIDEAFF	TRBV19	-	TRBJ1-1	-
TGTGCCAGCAGTTTATCAGGGGTCAAAAACATTCAGTACTTC	CASSLSGVKNIQYF	TRBV28	-	TRBJ2-4	-
TGCGCCAGCGAATCCGGGACAGGGTCGAGAGCTTTCTTT	CASESGTGSRAFF	TRBV10-1	TRBD1	TRBJ1-1	-
TGTGCCAGTAGTTCCCCGAACTATGGCTACACCTTC	CASSSPNYGYTF	TRBV19	-	TRBJ1-2	-
TGCGCCAGCAGCCAAGAAACGGGGACAGGGGGATTCGGCTACACCTTC	CASSQETGTGGFGYTF	TRBV4-3	TRBD1	TRBJ1-2	-
TGTGCCAGCAGTGAAATAGGAGGCACGGCCACTGAAGCTTTCTTT	CASSEIGGTATEAFF	TRBV2	-	TRBJ1-1	-
TGTGCCAGCTCACGGAACTATAATGAAAAACTGTTTTTT	CASSRNYNEKLFF	TRBV18	-	TRBJ1-4	-
TGTGCCACTCAACAGGGGAACGGCTATGGCTACACCTTC	CATQQGNGYGYTF	TRBV10-3	TRBD1	TRBJ1-2	-
TGTGCCAGCAGCGCCAGCGGGGGGTACAATGAGCAGTTCTTC	CASSASGGYNEQFF	TRBV9	TRBD2	TRBJ2-1	-
TGTGCCAGTAGTACCCCCCGTCCGGTTGCCTACGAGCAGTACTTC	CASSTPRPVAYEQYF	TRBV19	-	TRBJ2-7	-
TGTGCCTGGAGTACCAACCATTTAAGACTAGCGGGAACCGAGCAGTACTTC	CAWSTNHLRLAGTEQYF	TRBV30	TRBD2	TRBJ2-7	-
TGTGCCAGCAGTTCCCTCTTCAGGGGAGAGGAAAAACTGTTTTTT	CASSSLFRGEEKLFF	TRBV6-5	-	TRBJ1-4	few
TGTGCCAGCAGTGACGGCGGGAGTTACGAGCAGTACTTC	CASSDGGSYEQYF	TRBV2	TRBD2	TRBJ2-7	few
TGTGCCAGCAGTTACTCATGGGCCTCTAACTATGGCTACACCTTC	CASSYSWASNYGYTF	TRBV6-5	-	TRBJ1-2	-
TGCGCCAGCAGCTCCCAGGGCCATGGCTACACCTTC	CASSSQGHGYTF	TRBV5-1	-	TRBJ1-2	-
TGCAGTGCGCCAGGGGTCACTGAAGCTTTCTTT	CSAPGVTEAFF	TRBV20-1	-	TRBJ1-1	-
TGTGCCAGCCTTAGGACAGGCCCTGATACGCAGTATTTT	CASLRTGPDTQYF	TRBV28	TRBD1	TRBJ2-3	-
TGTGCCAGCAGTATAACCACAGGGGGTATTCAGCCCCAGCATTTT	CASSITTGGIQPQHF	TRBV28	TRBD1	TRBJ1-5	-
TGTGCCAGTAGCGGTGGGGGGACAGTCTATAGCATTCAGTACTTC	CASSGGGTVYSIQYF	TRBV19	-	TRBJ2-4	-
TGTGCCAGCAGTCGAAGCGGGCGTCAGCCCCAGCATTTT	CASSRSGRQPQHF	TRBV28	-	TRBJ1-5	-
TGTGCCAGCAGCGTTAGCGGGAGAGATACGCAGTATTTT	CASSVSGRDTQYF	TRBV7-2	TRBD2	TRBJ2-3	-
TGTGCCTGGCAAACGGACTCACGTTCGGCGTACGAGCAGTACTTC	CAWQTDSRSAYEQYF	TRBV30	-	TRBJ2-7	few
TGCACCAGCAGCCAAGATCTTAGCGGACGCACAGATACGCAGTATTTT	CTSSQDLSGRTDTQYF	TRBV1	-	TRBJ2-3	-
TGTGCTAGTGGTCCGGGACTAGACCTCTACGAGCAGTACTTC	CASGPGLDLYEQYF	TRBV12-5	TRBD2	TRBJ2-7	-
TGTGCCAGCAGTTACCCCAGGGGCCCACAGTATTTT	CASSYPRGPQYF	TRBV6-5	-	TRBJ2-3	-
TGTGCCAGCAGTTGGACACAGTATGGCTACACCTTC	CASSWTQYGYTF	TRBV28	-	TRBJ1-2	-
TGTGCCAGCAGTTTACAGGCCCCTAACATTCAGTACTTC	CASSLQAPNIQYF	TRBV28	-	TRBJ2-4	-
TGTGCCAGCAGCTTAGCGGGACTAGCGGGTTATGAGCAGTACTTC	CASSLAGLAGYEQYF	TRBV7-2	TRBD2	TRBJ2-5	-
TGTGCCAGCAGCGTAGGAACGCCCAGTGAAAAACTGTTTTTT	CASSVGTPSEKLFF	TRBV9	-	TRBJ1-4	-
TGTGCCAGCAGCTTGCCGGGACTAGCGGGAGAGACCCAGTACTTC	CASSLPGLAGETQYF	TRBV5-6	TRBD2	TRBJ2-5	-
TGTGCCAGCAGCCACCACTCCCTCCCAACTAATGAAAAACTGTTTTTT	CASSHHSLPTNEKLFF	TRBV7-9	-	TRBJ1-4	few
TGTGCCAGTAGCCATAACAGGGTACGGACTGAAGCTTTCTTT	CASSHNRVRTEAFF	TRBV19	-	TRBJ1-1	-